This T cell receptor (beta chain) was profiled in a study of shared clonotypes between healthy human individuals. General study points: As a rule, naive subsets had a larger estimated richness than memory subsets.

The CDR3 has 12 residues. V lost 0 bases and J 4 bases, leaving 6 bases between the germline ends. CDR1 SQVTM and CDR2 ANQGSEA come from the germline V gene. As to this clone: Antigen: not known.

As defined, naive CD8 cells were CD45RO-negative and positively selected for CCR7, with terminally differentiated effector memory CD45RA+ cells excluded. Here immunoSEQ multiplex PCR was the method, and the copy in TCRdb shows in-frame clones only, minus some. The table lists about 700,000 clones, about 90% of them singletons. The sample consisted of naive CD8+ T cells sorted from blood. This sequence joins TRBV29-1 and TRBJ1-1; D unclear. The origin of this receptor is a man between 25 and 39 years old in good health. The CDR3 coding sequence is TGCAGCGTTGAAGATCGGGGCACTGAAGCTTTCTTT. Protein: CSVEDRGTEAFF.